The rows below give T cell receptor beta chains drawn from one sample of a study of vaccination and CD4 T cells after COVID-19. MiXCR, run by TCRdb on the PCR reads, gives a single entry per CDR3 protein. The table lists 10,000 to 15,000 distinct CDR3 sequences, about 74% of them singletons. Their recognized antigens are unknown. This specimen was CD4+ T cells from blood, cultured in vitro, taken after SARS-CoV-2 vaccination. All receptors come from a human donor who received a COVID-19 vaccine. Each CDR3 is given with its conserved first and last residue. D genes are given only for firm matches. Clone size is not always given. Where it is, it says once, few, many or a class for expanded clones.

d_call: -
v_call: TRBV2
clone_size: -
j_call: TRBJ2-3
cdr3_aa: CASSELRAAAAQYF
cdr3_nt: TGTGCCAGCAGTGAACTCCGGGCCGCAGCGGCGCAGTATTTT

d_call: -
v_call: TRBV7-9
clone_size: few
j_call: TRBJ1-1
cdr3_aa: CASSLERGTEAFF
cdr3_nt: TGTGCCAGCAGCTTGGAAAGGGGCACTGAAGCTTTCTTT

d_call: -
v_call: TRBV30
clone_size: -
j_call: TRBJ2-5
cdr3_aa: CAWSVSGQETQYF
cdr3_nt: TGTGCCTGGAGTGTTAGTGGGCAAGAGACCCAGTACTTC

d_call: -
v_call: TRBV12-3/TRBV12-4
clone_size: -
j_call: TRBJ1-5
cdr3_aa: CASSLAPTAGQPQHF
cdr3_nt: TGTGCCAGCAGCCTGGCCCCAACGGCAGGTCAGCCCCAGCATTTT

d_call: -
v_call: TRBV5-4
clone_size: -
j_call: TRBJ2-3
cdr3_aa: CASSLIRGLDTDTQYF
cdr3_nt: TGTGCCAGCAGCTTGATCCGGGGCTTAGACACAGATACGCAGTATTTT

d_call: -
v_call: TRBV6-1
clone_size: -
j_call: TRBJ1-2
cdr3_aa: CASSATFGVRVTNYGYTF
cdr3_nt: TGTGCCAGCAGCGCTACATTCGGCGTCAGGGTAACAAACTATGGCTACACCTTC

d_call: -
v_call: TRBV20-1
clone_size: -
j_call: TRBJ2-1
cdr3_aa: CSARDLERAYNEQFF
cdr3_nt: TGCAGTGCTAGAGATCTGGAACGGGCCTACAATGAGCAGTTCTTC

d_call: -
v_call: TRBV7-8
clone_size: -
j_call: TRBJ2-3
cdr3_aa: CASSLVTGHRTDTQYF
cdr3_nt: TGTGCCAGCAGCTTAGTCACAGGACACCGCACAGATACGCAGTATTTT

d_call: -
v_call: TRBV2
clone_size: -
j_call: TRBJ1-1
cdr3_aa: CASIRLRNTEAFF
cdr3_nt: TGTGCCAGCATAAGACTAAGAAACACTGAAGCTTTCTTT

d_call: -
v_call: TRBV20-1
clone_size: -
j_call: TRBJ2-7
cdr3_aa: CSARGQGIYEQYF
cdr3_nt: TGCAGTGCTAGAGGCCAGGGTATCTACGAGCAGTACTTC

d_call: TRBD1
v_call: TRBV6-1
clone_size: -
j_call: TRBJ1-6
cdr3_aa: CASSPGGIGNSPLHF
cdr3_nt: TGTGCCAGCAGTCCAGGGGGGATAGGTAATTCACCCCTCCACTTT

d_call: -
v_call: TRBV20-1
clone_size: few
j_call: TRBJ1-2
cdr3_aa: CSARDVARGPNYGYTF
cdr3_nt: TGCAGTGCTAGAGATGTGGCCAGGGGCCCTAACTATGGCTACACCTTC

d_call: -
v_call: TRBV7-8
clone_size: few
j_call: TRBJ2-7
cdr3_aa: CASGGPYEQYF
cdr3_nt: TGTGCCAGCGGGGGGCCTTACGAGCAGTACTTC

d_call: -
v_call: TRBV18
clone_size: -
j_call: TRBJ1-1
cdr3_aa: CASSPTGDNTEAFF
cdr3_nt: TGTGCCAGCTCACCAACAGGTGATAACACTGAAGCTTTCTTT

d_call: -
v_call: TRBV7-2
clone_size: -
j_call: TRBJ2-3
cdr3_aa: CASSLLGRGGLPDTQYF
cdr3_nt: TGTGCCAGCAGCTTATTAGGGAGGGGGGGCCTTCCAGATACGCAGTATTTT

d_call: TRBD2
v_call: TRBV5-4
clone_size: -
j_call: TRBJ2-3
cdr3_aa: CASSLVRGGETDTQYF
cdr3_nt: TGTGCCAGCAGCTTGGTACGCGGGGGGGAGACAGATACGCAGTATTTT

d_call: -
v_call: TRBV21-1
clone_size: -
j_call: TRBJ2-3
cdr3_aa: CASSKGESTSGGSDTQYF
cdr3_nt: TGTGCCAGCAGCAAAGGAGAGTCGACTAGCGGGGGATCTGATACGCAGTATTTT

d_call: -
v_call: TRBV5-1
clone_size: -
j_call: TRBJ1-4
cdr3_aa: CASSVGRLATNEKLFF
cdr3_nt: TGCGCCAGCAGCGTCGGACGGCTTGCAACTAATGAAAAACTGTTTTTT

d_call: -
v_call: TRBV7-9
clone_size: -
j_call: TRBJ2-7
cdr3_aa: CASSLTEEAYEQYF
cdr3_nt: TGTGCCAGCAGCTTAACGGAAGAGGCCTACGAGCAGTACTTC

d_call: -
v_call: TRBV12-3/TRBV12-4
clone_size: -
j_call: TRBJ1-1
cdr3_aa: CASSFYGTLNTEAFF
cdr3_nt: TGTGCCAGCAGTTTTTACGGCACCTTGAACACTGAAGCTTTCTTT

d_call: TRBD2
v_call: TRBV7-6
clone_size: -
j_call: TRBJ2-5
cdr3_aa: CASSENLAGGPLRSVETQYF
cdr3_nt: TGTGCCAGCAGCGAAAACCTAGCGGGGGGACCACTCCGCAGTGTGGAGACCCAGTACTTC

d_call: -
v_call: TRBV27
clone_size: once
j_call: TRBJ1-5
cdr3_aa: CASNPSGRDQPQHF
cdr3_nt: TGTGCCAGCAATCCTTCGGGTCGGGATCAGCCCCAGCATTTT

d_call: -
v_call: TRBV20-1
clone_size: -
j_call: TRBJ2-7
cdr3_aa: CSARRQSSYEQYF
cdr3_nt: TGCAGTGCTAGAAGACAGTCTTCCTACGAGCAGTACTTC

d_call: -
v_call: TRBV24-1
clone_size: few
j_call: TRBJ1-6
cdr3_aa: CATSDRENNSPLHF
cdr3_nt: TGTGCCACCAGTGACAGGGAAAATAATTCACCCCTCCACTTT

d_call: TRBD1
v_call: TRBV6-1
clone_size: few
j_call: TRBJ1-5
cdr3_aa: CAQQGQIAYSNQPQHF
cdr3_nt: TGTGCCCAACAGGGACAGATAGCCTATAGCAATCAGCCCCAGCATTTT

d_call: -
v_call: TRBV27
clone_size: -
j_call: TRBJ2-5
cdr3_aa: CASTHLDQETQYF
cdr3_nt: TGTGCCAGCACCCATCTGGACCAAGAGACCCAGTACTTC

d_call: TRBD1
v_call: TRBV6-1
clone_size: -
j_call: TRBJ1-2
cdr3_aa: CASSTGQGYGYTF
cdr3_nt: TGTGCCAGCAGTACAGGACAGGGCTATGGCTACACCTTC

d_call: TRBD1
v_call: TRBV24-1
clone_size: -
j_call: TRBJ1-2
cdr3_aa: CATSDSRTGNYGYTF
cdr3_nt: TGTGCCACCAGTGATTCGAGGACAGGGAACTATGGCTACACCTTC

d_call: TRBD1
v_call: TRBV2
clone_size: -
j_call: TRBJ1-5
cdr3_aa: CASSDGIDRGEDQPQHF
cdr3_nt: TGTGCCAGCAGTGACGGCATTGACAGGGGAGAGGATCAGCCCCAGCATTTT

d_call: TRBD1
v_call: TRBV2
clone_size: few
j_call: TRBJ1-6
cdr3_aa: CASSVQGGNSPLHF
cdr3_nt: TGTGCCAGCAGCGTACAGGGGGGCAATTCACCCCTCCACTTT

d_call: -
v_call: TRBV19
clone_size: once
j_call: TRBJ2-3
cdr3_aa: CASTSGETDTQYF
cdr3_nt: TGTGCCAGTACATCGGGGGAGACAGATACGCAGTATTTT

d_call: TRBD2
v_call: TRBV18
clone_size: -
j_call: TRBJ2-7
cdr3_aa: CASSWTSHYEQYF
cdr3_nt: TGTGCCAGCTCCTGGACTAGCCATTACGAGCAGTACTTC

d_call: -
v_call: TRBV10-3
clone_size: once
j_call: TRBJ1-1
cdr3_aa: CAISRPGPGGHTEAFF
cdr3_nt: TGTGCCATCAGTCGCCCCGGTCCCGGGGGTCACACTGAAGCTTTCTTT

d_call: -
v_call: TRBV19
clone_size: -
j_call: TRBJ1-2
cdr3_aa: CASSIGEPYGYTF
cdr3_nt: TGTGCCAGTAGTATAGGGGAACCCTATGGCTACACCTTC

d_call: TRBD2
v_call: TRBV24-1
clone_size: medium-sized
j_call: TRBJ2-3
cdr3_aa: CATSDRRGETDTQYF
cdr3_nt: TGTGCCACCAGTGATCGCCGGGGGGAGACAGATACGCAGTATTTT

d_call: -
v_call: TRBV24-1
clone_size: few
j_call: TRBJ2-5
cdr3_aa: CATSDAGTAGETQYF
cdr3_nt: TGTGCCACCAGTGATGCCGGGACGGCCGGGGAGACCCAGTACTTC

d_call: TRBD1
v_call: TRBV14
clone_size: -
j_call: TRBJ2-1
cdr3_aa: CASSQKRGDRNYNEQFF
cdr3_nt: TGTGCCAGCAGCCAAAAAAGGGGGGACAGGAACTACAATGAGCAGTTCTTC

d_call: -
v_call: TRBV7-3
clone_size: -
j_call: TRBJ1-3
cdr3_aa: CASSLAGAGNTIYF
cdr3_nt: TGTGCCAGCAGCTTAGCGGGGGCCGGAAACACCATATATTTT

d_call: -
v_call: TRBV19
clone_size: -
j_call: TRBJ2-1
cdr3_aa: CASSIQGPFNEQFF
cdr3_nt: TGTGCCAGTAGTATCCAGGGTCCATTCAATGAGCAGTTCTTC

d_call: -
v_call: TRBV27
clone_size: once
j_call: TRBJ1-6
cdr3_aa: CASSSPVGLNSPLHF
cdr3_nt: TGTGCCAGCAGTTCCCCAGTGGGTCTTAATTCACCCCTCCACTTT

d_call: -
v_call: TRBV15
clone_size: -
j_call: TRBJ1-5
cdr3_aa: CATSRDSGGNQPQHF
cdr3_nt: TGTGCCACCAGCAGAGACTCCGGGGGCAATCAGCCCCAGCATTTT

d_call: -
v_call: TRBV9
clone_size: -
j_call: TRBJ2-1
cdr3_aa: CASSVSVYNEQFF
cdr3_nt: TGTGCCAGCAGCGTATCCGTTTACAATGAGCAGTTCTTC

d_call: TRBD1
v_call: TRBV24-1
clone_size: few
j_call: TRBJ1-5
cdr3_aa: CATSETGDQPQHF
cdr3_nt: TGTGCCACCAGTGAGACAGGGGATCAGCCCCAGCATTTT

d_call: TRBD1
v_call: TRBV20-1
clone_size: -
j_call: TRBJ2-1
cdr3_aa: CSARGTGGLSYNEQFF
cdr3_nt: TGCAGTGCTAGAGGGACAGGGGGATTGAGCTACAATGAGCAGTTCTTC

d_call: TRBD1
v_call: TRBV27
clone_size: -
j_call: TRBJ2-7
cdr3_aa: CASSLNRDRVYEQYF
cdr3_nt: TGTGCCAGCAGTTTAAACCGGGACAGGGTGTACGAGCAGTACTTC

d_call: TRBD1
v_call: TRBV7-9
clone_size: -
j_call: TRBJ1-2
cdr3_aa: CASSSWDRVALGYTF
cdr3_nt: TGTGCCAGCAGCTCGTGGGACAGGGTGGCTCTAGGCTACACCTTC

d_call: TRBD1
v_call: TRBV30
clone_size: -
j_call: TRBJ1-4
cdr3_aa: CAWSPGGAGEKLFF
cdr3_nt: TGTGCCTGGAGTCCAGGGGGCGCGGGTGAAAAACTGTTTTTT

d_call: TRBD1
v_call: TRBV24-1
clone_size: -
j_call: TRBJ2-1
cdr3_aa: CATSDILRGRDEQFF
cdr3_nt: TGTGCCACCAGTGATATATTAAGGGGGCGGGATGAGCAGTTCTTC

d_call: -
v_call: TRBV30
clone_size: few
j_call: TRBJ1-1
cdr3_aa: CAWSVGPGTEAFF
cdr3_nt: TGTGCCTGGAGTGTGGGGCCGGGAACTGAAGCTTTCTTT

d_call: TRBD1
v_call: TRBV4-2
clone_size: -
j_call: TRBJ1-1
cdr3_aa: CASTHSGGRNTEAFF
cdr3_nt: TGTGCCAGCACCCATTCAGGGGGGAGAAACACTGAAGCTTTCTTT

d_call: TRBD1
v_call: TRBV6-1
clone_size: -
j_call: TRBJ1-2
cdr3_aa: CASSLRGQGSSGYTF
cdr3_nt: TGTGCCAGCAGTCTCAGGGGACAGGGGTCGTCTGGCTACACCTTC

d_call: TRBD2
v_call: TRBV7-9
clone_size: few
j_call: TRBJ2-7
cdr3_aa: CASTQSGGGLYEQYF
cdr3_nt: TGTGCCAGCACCCAATCGGGGGGGGGGCTCTACGAGCAGTACTTC

d_call: TRBD1
v_call: TRBV20-1
clone_size: -
j_call: TRBJ1-1
cdr3_aa: CSADRELGTEAFF
cdr3_nt: TGCAGTGCTGACAGGGAACTGGGCACTGAAGCTTTCTTT

d_call: -
v_call: TRBV27
clone_size: -
j_call: TRBJ1-5
cdr3_aa: CASSFLGVGPQHF
cdr3_nt: TGTGCCAGCAGTTTCTTGGGGGTCGGGCCCCAGCATTTT